These 9 T cell receptor beta chains share one sample of origin, sequenced in a study of blood T cell repertoires in COVID-19. The data were produced by immunoSEQ multiplex PCR, yet TCRdb's version contains in-frame clones alone and is incomplete. The sample has about 70,000 clones; 80% to 90% are singletons. The sample consisted of peripheral blood. The receptor set was obtained from a man between 45 and 60 years old with active COVID-19.

The V gene is TRBV6-4, the J gene TRBJ1-2, with 9 bases that match TRBD1. CDR3 size: 12 residues. The J segment lost 3 bases and the V segment lost 8 bases, leaving 1 base of the junction unmatched. Germline assignment: CDR1 MRHNA and CDR2 SNTAGT. The CDR3 here is CASGTGHYGYTF. In DNA, the CDR3 is TGTGCCAGCGGGACAGGGCACTATGGCTACACCTTC.

For this clone: The junction and the germline gene differ at one end; a read error may be behind it. The chain combines TRBV28 with TRBJ2-5; D possibly corresponds to TRBD1 (6 bases). Germline CDR1 reads MDHEN; CDR2 reads SYDVKM. The CDR3 totals 14 residues. In DNA form, the CDR3 reads TGTGCCAGCAGTTTCTGGACAGACGAAGAGATCCAGTACTTC. Translating gives CASSFWTDEEIQYF. The complete variable domain, with remaining parts taken from reference TRBV28 and TRBJ2-5, reads DVKVTQSSRYLVKRTGEKVFLECVQDMDHENMFWYRQDPGLGLRLIYFSYDVKMKEKGDIPEGYSVSREKKERFSLILESASTNQTSMYLCASSFWTDEEIQYFGPGTRLLVL.

The V call is TRBV25-1, the J call TRBJ2-7; TRBD2 aligns across 9 bases. Germline loops: CDR1 MGHDK, CDR2 SYGVNS. V gave up 7 bases and J gave up 5 bases; unmatched junction bases: 9. CDR3 length: 14 residues. The CDR3 protein is CASTRAGGVDEQYF. The DNA for the CDR3 is TGTGCCAGCACTCGAGCGGGAGGTGTCGACGAGCAGTACTTC.

The chain carries TRBV19 and TRBJ2-2; weak D call: TRBD1 (5 bases). The CDR3 has 16 residues. V dropped 3 bases and J dropped 5 bases, with 16 bases sitting between them. In germline, CDR1 is LNHDA, CDR2 SQIVND (reference sequence). The DNA of the CDR3 is TGTGCCAGTAGTATTCAGCCCGGCAGGGTTACCGGGGAGCTGTTTTTT. Residues: CASSIQPGRVTGELFF.

Of note for this clone: Other DNA sequences in the same sample also yield this CDR3. V usage is TRBV25-1 and J usage is TRBJ2-5, with D perhaps matching TRBD2 (6 bases). Trimming stripped 3 bases from V and 0 bases from J, with 8 bases between. In germline, CDR1 is MGHDK, CDR2 SYGVNS. The CDR3 runs to 14 residues. CDR3 sequence (DNA): TGTGCCAGCAGTGAGCGGGGCCACCAAGAGACCCAGTACTTC. Protein: CASSERGHQETQYF.

V usage is TRBV10-3 and J usage is TRBJ2-1; no clear D gene. CDR1 is ENHRY, CDR2 SYGVKD, per germline. Trimming took off 1 base at V and 0 bases at J, with 4 bases between the two ends. This CDR3 comprises 14 residues. The chain's CDR3 is CAISELNSYNEQFF. The DNA of the CDR3 is TGTGCCATCAGTGAGTTAAACTCCTACAATGAGCAGTTCTTC.

This clone has a single count. This rearrangement joins TRBV7-9 to TRBJ2-2; 8 bases are a match to TRBD2. There are 15 residues in the CDR3. V shed 5 bases, J shed 1 base, and the junction held 3 bases outside the gene matches. Germline CDR1 and CDR2: SEHNR and FQNEAQ (reference sequence). DNA for the CDR3: TGTGCCAGCAGCCGACTAGCGAGGAACACCGGGGAGCTGTTTTTT. This codes for CASSRLARNTGELFF.

The V gene is TRBV28, the J gene TRBJ2-7, with a weak D call TRBD1 (5 bases). Germline assignment: CDR1 MDHEN and CDR2 SYDVKM. With 8 bases removed from V and 4 bases from J, the gap between germline ends came to 18 bases. There are 14 residues in the CDR3. CDR3 coding DNA: TGTGCCAGCCACGACGGCAGGACAAATTACGAGCAGTACTTC. It codes for CASHDGRTNYEQYF. Filled out from reference TRBV28 and TRBJ2-7, the complete variable domain reads DVKVTQSSRYLVKRTGEKVFLECVQDMDHENMFWYRQDPGLGLRLIYFSYDVKMKEKGDIPEGYSVSREKKERFSLILESASTNQTSMYLCASHDGRTNYEQYFGPGTRLTVT.

The chain combines TRBV19 with TRBJ2-1, with TRBD2 matching 8 bases. This CDR3 contains 13 residues. V shed 10 bases and J 5 bases; nucleotides not matched to a gene: 7. Germline V CDR1 and CDR2: LNHDA, SQIVND (reference sequence). This CDR3 is CATTSGRNNEQFF. CDR3 DNA: TGTGCCACCACTAGCGGCCGAAACAATGAGCAGTTCTTC.